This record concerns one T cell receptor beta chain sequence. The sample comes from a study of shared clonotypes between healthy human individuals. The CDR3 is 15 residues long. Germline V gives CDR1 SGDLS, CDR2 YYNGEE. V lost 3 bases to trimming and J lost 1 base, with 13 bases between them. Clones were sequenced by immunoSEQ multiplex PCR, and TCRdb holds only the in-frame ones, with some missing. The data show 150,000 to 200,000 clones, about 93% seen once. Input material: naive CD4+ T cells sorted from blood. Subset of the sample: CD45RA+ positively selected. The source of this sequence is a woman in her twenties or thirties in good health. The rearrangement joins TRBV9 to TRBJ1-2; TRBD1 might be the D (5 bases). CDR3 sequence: CASSGHRSYNYGYTF. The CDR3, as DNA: TGTGCCAGCAGCGGACACAGGTCCTATAACTATGGCTACACCTTC.